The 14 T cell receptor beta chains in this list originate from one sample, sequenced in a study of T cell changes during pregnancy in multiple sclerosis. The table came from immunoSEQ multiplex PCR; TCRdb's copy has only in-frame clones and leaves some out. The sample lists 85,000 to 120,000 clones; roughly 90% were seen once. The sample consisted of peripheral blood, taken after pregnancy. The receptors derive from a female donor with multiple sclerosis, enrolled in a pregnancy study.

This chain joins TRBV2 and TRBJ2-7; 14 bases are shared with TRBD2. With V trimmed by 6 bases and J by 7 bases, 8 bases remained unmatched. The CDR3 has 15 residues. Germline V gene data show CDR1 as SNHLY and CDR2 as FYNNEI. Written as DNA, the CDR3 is TGTGCCAGCAGGGCTGGGACTAGCGGGAGTGGTGAGCAGTACTTC. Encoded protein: CASRAGTSGSGEQYF.

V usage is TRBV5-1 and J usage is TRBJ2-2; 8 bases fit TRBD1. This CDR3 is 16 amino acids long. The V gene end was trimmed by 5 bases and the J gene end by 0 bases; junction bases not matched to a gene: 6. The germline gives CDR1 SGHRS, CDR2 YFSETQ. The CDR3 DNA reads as TGCGCCAGCAGTCAAGGGACAGGCCCGAACACCGGGGAGCTGTTTTTT. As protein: CASSQGTGPNTGELFF.

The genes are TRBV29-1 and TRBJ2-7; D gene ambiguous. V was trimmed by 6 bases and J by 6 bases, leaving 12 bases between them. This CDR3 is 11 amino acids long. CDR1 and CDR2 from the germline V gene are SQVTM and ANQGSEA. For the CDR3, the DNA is TGCAGCGTGCGAGTCTCCCTCGAGCAGTACTTC. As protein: CSVRVSLEQYF.

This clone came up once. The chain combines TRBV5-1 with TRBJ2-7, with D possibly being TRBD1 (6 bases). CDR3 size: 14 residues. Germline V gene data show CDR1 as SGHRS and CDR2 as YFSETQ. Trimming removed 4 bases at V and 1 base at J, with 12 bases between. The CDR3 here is CASSAWTDSYEQYF. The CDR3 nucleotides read TGCGCCAGCAGCGCCTGGACAGATTCCTACGAGCAGTACTTC.

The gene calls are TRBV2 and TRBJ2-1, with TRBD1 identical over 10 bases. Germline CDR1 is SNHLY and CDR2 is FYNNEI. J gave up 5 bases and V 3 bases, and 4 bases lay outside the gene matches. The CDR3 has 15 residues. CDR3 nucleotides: TGTGCCAGCAGTGACCGACAGGGGGCCCACAATGAGCAGTTCTTC. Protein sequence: CASSDRQGAHNEQFF.

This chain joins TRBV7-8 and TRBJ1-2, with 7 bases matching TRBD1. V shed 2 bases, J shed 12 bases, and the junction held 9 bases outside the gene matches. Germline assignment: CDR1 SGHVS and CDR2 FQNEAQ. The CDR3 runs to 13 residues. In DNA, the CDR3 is TGTGCCAGCAGCTTAAGTTCAGGGGGGCTAGACACCTTC. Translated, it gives CASSLSSGGLDTF.

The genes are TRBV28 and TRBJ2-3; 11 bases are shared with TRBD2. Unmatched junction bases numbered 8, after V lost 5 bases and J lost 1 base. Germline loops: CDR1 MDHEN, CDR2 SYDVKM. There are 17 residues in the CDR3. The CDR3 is CASSLIAGGTGTDTQYF. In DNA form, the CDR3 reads TGTGCCAGCAGTCTAATAGCGGGAGGGACGGGCACAGATACGCAGTATTTT.

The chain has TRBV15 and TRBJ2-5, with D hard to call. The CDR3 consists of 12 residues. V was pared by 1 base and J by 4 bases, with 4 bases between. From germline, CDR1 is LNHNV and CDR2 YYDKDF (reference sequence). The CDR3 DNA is TGTGCCACCAGCAGAGTCCGAGAGACCCAGTACTTC. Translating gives CATSRVRETQYF.

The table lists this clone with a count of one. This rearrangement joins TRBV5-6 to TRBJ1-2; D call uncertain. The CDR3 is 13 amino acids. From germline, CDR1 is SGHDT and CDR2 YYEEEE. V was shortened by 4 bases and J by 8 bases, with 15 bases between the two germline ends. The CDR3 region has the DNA TGTGCCAGCAGCCTCGTTGTCCATCAGGGCTACACCTTC. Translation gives CASSLVVHQGYTF.

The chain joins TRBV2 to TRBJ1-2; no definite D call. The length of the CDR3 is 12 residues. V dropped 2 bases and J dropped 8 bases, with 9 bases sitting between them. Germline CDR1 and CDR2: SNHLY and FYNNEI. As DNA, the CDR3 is TGTGCCAGCAGTGAAATTGCGGGGGGCTACACCTTC. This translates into CASSEIAGGYTF.

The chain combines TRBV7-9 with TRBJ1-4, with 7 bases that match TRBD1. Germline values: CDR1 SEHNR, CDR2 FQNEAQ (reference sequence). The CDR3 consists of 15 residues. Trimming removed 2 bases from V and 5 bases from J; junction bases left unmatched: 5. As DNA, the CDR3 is TGTGCCAGCAGCTTAACGACAGGGTCAAATGAAAAACTGTTTTTT. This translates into CASSLTTGSNEKLFF.

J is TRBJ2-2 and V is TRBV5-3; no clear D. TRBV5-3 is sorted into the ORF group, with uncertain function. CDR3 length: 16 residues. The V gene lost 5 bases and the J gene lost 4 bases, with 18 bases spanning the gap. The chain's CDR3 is CARRCDTKYFTGELFF. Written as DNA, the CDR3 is TGTGCCAGAAGATGCGACACAAAATATTTCACCGGGGAGCTGTTTTTT.

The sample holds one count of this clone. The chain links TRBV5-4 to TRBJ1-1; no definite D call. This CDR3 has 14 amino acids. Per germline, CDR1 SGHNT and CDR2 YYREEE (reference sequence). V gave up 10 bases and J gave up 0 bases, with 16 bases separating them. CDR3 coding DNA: TGTGCCGTGAAGCCAGGCCCCATGAACACTGAAGCTTTCTTT. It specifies CAVKPGPMNTEAFF. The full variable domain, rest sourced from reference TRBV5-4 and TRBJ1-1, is ETGVTQSPTHLIKTRGQQVTLRCSSQSGHNTVSWYQQALGQGPQFIFQYYREEENGRGNFPPRFSGLQFPNYSSELNVNALELDDSALYLCAVKPGPMNTEAFFGQGTRLTVV.

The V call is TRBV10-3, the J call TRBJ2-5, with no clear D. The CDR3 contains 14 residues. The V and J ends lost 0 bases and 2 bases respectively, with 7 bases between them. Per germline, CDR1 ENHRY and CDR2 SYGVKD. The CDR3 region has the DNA TGTGCCATCAGTGAGTCGACACAGCAAGAGACCCAGTACTTC. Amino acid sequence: CAISESTQQETQYF.